One sample yielded the 11 T cell receptor beta chains listed below, sequenced in a study of T cell clones after liver transplantation. Repertoires were generated with immunoSEQ multiplex PCR, while TCRdb's copy carries only in-frame clones and drops some. The sample consists of around 100,000 clones, approximately 78% of them appearing once. The material was CD4+ T cells from blood, obtained before liver transplant. These receptors came from a human donor who received a liver transplant.

The rearrangement uses TRBV7-3 and TRBJ2-1; D unclear. This CDR3 comprises 15 residues. V gave up 0 bases and J gave up 1 base, with 7 bases separating them. The germline V gene has CDR1 SGHTA and CDR2 FQGTGA. This CDR3 reads CASSLTPGSYNEQFF. In nucleotides, the CDR3 is TGTGCCAGCAGCTTAACACCCGGGTCCTACAATGAGCAGTTCTTC.

This clone occurred a few times. The V call is TRBV6-1, the J call TRBJ2-7, with TRBD1 identical over 7 bases. V trimming: 4 bases; J trimming: 5 bases; junction bases outside the gene matches: 8. Germline V gene lookup returns CDR1 MNHNS and CDR2 SASEGT. The CDR3 has 14 residues. The CDR3 is CASSVRQGPDEQYF. In DNA, the CDR3 is TGTGCCAGCAGTGTGAGACAGGGACCCGACGAGCAGTACTTC.

The chain is built from TRBV19 and TRBJ1-5; TRBD1 might be the D (5 bases). Trimming shortened V by 7 bases and J by 0 bases, and 16 bases separated the two germline ends. The CDR3 runs 16 residues. Germline assignment: CDR1 LNHDA and CDR2 SQIVND (reference sequence). CDR3 sequence reads: CASITRAGYSNQPQHF. CDR3 sequence (DNA): TGTGCCAGTATCACCAGGGCAGGATATAGCAATCAGCCCCAGCATTTT.

CDR3 DNA: TGTGCCAGCAGCCTACAGGAGAGAAGCACCATATATTTT. Translating gives CASSLQERSTIYF. The chain combines TRBV5-4 with TRBJ1-3, with a possible D match to TRBD1 (5 bases). With 4 bases removed from V and 9 bases from J, the gap between germline ends came to 14 bases. The length of the CDR3 is 13 residues. CDR1 is SGHNT, CDR2 YYREEE, per germline (reference sequence).

The gene calls are TRBV5-1 and TRBJ2-1, with unresolved D. This CDR3 spans 14 amino acids. Per germline, CDR1 SGHRS and CDR2 YFSETQ. The ends were cut back, 4 bases at V and 5 bases at J, with 13 bases in the middle. CDR3 sequence: CASSLISLNNEQFF. The CDR3 DNA follows: TGCGCCAGCAGCCTTATTAGCCTAAACAATGAGCAGTTCTTC.

The chain is built from TRBV10-3 and TRBJ2-7; 13 bases map to TRBD2. Germline CDR1 is ENHRY and CDR2 is SYGVKD. With V trimmed by 5 bases and J by 9 bases, 13 bases remained unmatched. The CDR3 spans 16 residues. CDR3: CAISQPRALAGGVQYF. The CDR3 nucleotides read TGTGCCATCAGTCAACCCCGAGCACTAGCGGGAGGGGTGCAGTACTTC.

The rearrangement uses TRBV28 and TRBJ2-7; D remains ambiguous. This CDR3 contains 12 residues. V lost 2 bases and J 6 bases, leaving 8 bases between the germline ends. The germline V gene encodes CDR1 MDHEN and CDR2 SYDVKM. DNA of the CDR3: TGTGCCAGCAGTTTAAATCCCGCCGAGCAGTACTTC. It specifies CASSLNPAEQYF. The whole variable domain, remainder taken from reference TRBV28 and TRBJ2-7, is DVKVTQSSRYLVKRTGEKVFLECVQDMDHENMFWYRQDPGLGLRLIYFSYDVKMKEKGDIPEGYSVSREKKERFSLILESASTNQTSMYLCASSLNPAEQYFGPGTRLTVT.

The chain employs TRBV5-1 and TRBJ1-1, with no clear D. The ends were cut back, 0 bases at V and 6 bases at J, with 15 bases in the middle. The CDR3 has 15 residues. Germline-derived CDR1 and CDR2 are SGHRS and YFSETQ. CDR3 nucleotides: TGCGCCAGCAGCTTGGGGGTTGGAGGTGTCGCTGAAGCTTTCTTT. This codes for CASSLGVGGVAEAFF.

The chain links TRBV18 to TRBJ2-5; TRBD1 might be the D (5 bases). Trimming left V 6 bases short and J 1 base short, with 9 bases between. The CDR3 spans 13 residues. Per the germline V gene, CDR1 is KGHSH and CDR2 is LQKENI. The CDR3 sequence: CASSRQFQETQYF. CDR3 in DNA: TGTGCCAGCTCGCGACAGTTCCAAGAGACCCAGTACTTC.

About this clone: One junction end disagrees with the germline gene, perhaps due to a read error. The chain recombines TRBV19 with TRBJ1-1; 8 nucleotides line up with TRBD1. This CDR3 has 16 residues. Germline V lookup: CDR1 LNHDA, CDR2 SQIVND (reference sequence). CDR3 residues: CTSSKTGQGLNTEAFF. CDR3 sequence (DNA): TGTACCAGTAGTAAGACCGGACAGGGTTTGAACACTGAAGCTTTCTTT. Looking up the rest from reference TRBV19 and TRBJ1-1 gives the full variable domain: DGGITQSPKYLFRKEGQNVTLSCEQNLNHDAMYWYRQDPGQGLRLIYYSQIVNDFQKGDIAEGYSVSREKKESFPLTVTSAQKNPTAFYLCTSSKTGQGLNTEAFFGQGTRLTVV.

This rearrangement joins TRBV29-1 to TRBJ1-2; 12 bases align to TRBD1. This CDR3 has 16 amino acids. The V gene's germline CDR1 is SQVTM and CDR2 ANQGSEA. Losses at the gene ends were 2 bases for V and 2 bases for J; bases not matched to a gene: 6. The CDR3 DNA reads as TGCAGCGTTGAAAGGGACAGGGGGCTAGTGAACTATGGCTACACCTTC. This translates into CSVERDRGLVNYGYTF.